One and the same sample provided the 4 T cell receptor beta chains below, sequenced in a study of cytomegalovirus exposure and HLA in healthy donors. The PCR ran on 60 Vbeta and 13 Jbeta primers. Measured with immunoSEQ multiplex PCR; TCRdb has only the in-frame clones, and not every one. The sample shows approximately 300,000 clones, 84% of them seen only once. The sequenced material came from PBMCs. The receptors were sampled from a woman in her 40s in good health and CMV-seropositive.

This chain connects TRBV28 to TRBJ2-7; 9 positions agree with TRBD1. This CDR3 region has 14 residues. V gave up 6 bases and J gave up 3 bases; unmatched junction bases: 6. Germline loops: CDR1 MDHEN, CDR2 SYDVKM. DNA for the CDR3: TGTGCCAGCAGGGGGACAGGGAAAGACTACGAGCAGTACTTC. Protein: CASRGTGKDYEQYF. The variable domain in full, completed from reference TRBV28 and TRBJ2-7, reads DVKVTQSSRYLVKRTGEKVFLECVQDMDHENMFWYRQDPGLGLRLIYFSYDVKMKEKGDIPEGYSVSREKKERFSLILESASTNQTSMYLCASRGTGKDYEQYFGPGTRLTVT.

The rearrangement links TRBV28 to TRBJ2-7; D is possibly TRBD2 (5 bases). V gave up 5 bases and J gave up 0 bases, with 11 bases separating them. Germline values: CDR1 MDHEN, CDR2 SYDVKM. The CDR3 has 14 amino acids. CDR3 in DNA: TGTGCCAGCAGTGGCCCGGGGTTCTCCTACGAGCAGTACTTC. Protein sequence: CASSGPGFSYEQYF.

This clone was recorded only once. The gene calls are TRBV5-6 and TRBJ2-4, with 10 bases matching TRBD1. Germline CDR1 SGHDT, CDR2 YYEEEE. V shed 4 bases, J shed 7 bases, and the junction held 11 bases outside the gene matches. The CDR3 sequence is 16 residues long. The DNA for the CDR3 is TGTGCCAGCAGCCCTTGGCCGGACAGGGGGTGGAACATTCAGTACTTC. It specifies CASSPWPDRGWNIQYF.

The gene calls are TRBV29-1 and TRBJ2-5; D perhaps matches TRBD1 (6 bases). The end of the DNA fits TRBJ2-7 better, so the J call may be wrong. The CDR3 runs 14 residues. CDR1 is SQVTM and CDR2 is ANQGSEA in the germline V gene. The CDR3 loop reads CSVGRDTLGYEQYF. DNA for the CDR3: TGCAGCGTTGGCCGGGACACCCTCGGCTACGAGCAGTACTTC.